Sequencing of this T cell receptor beta chain was carried out in a study of blood T cell repertoires in COVID-19. Study at large: The study drew acute and convalescent COVID-19 samples from the United States, Italy and Spain. Sample material is recorded as cDNA or gDNA derived from T cells, B-cell-depleted T cells, or PBMCs.

In the original workflow: Amplified reference gene primers provided the basis for estimating nucleated cell counts. Assay: immunoSEQ multiplex PCR; the TCRdb copy retains only in-frame clones and omits some. V and J calls plus clone size are reproduced from that table; the DNA served to infer D and trimming. The table lists 250,000 or so clones, roughly nine tenths of them singletons. The CDR3 totals 14 residues. CDR1 and CDR2 (germline): SGHRS, YFSETQ. V shed 4 bases and J 8 bases; nucleotides not matched to a gene: 11. The sequenced sample was peripheral blood. The TCR comes from a man younger than 30 with active or convalescent COVID-19. This rearrangement joins TRBV5-1 to TRBJ1-1; TRBD1 aligns across 7 bases. The DNA of the CDR3 is TGCGCCAGCAGCATAGGGACAGTCCCTACAGAAGCTTTCTTT. Protein: CASSIGTVPTEAFF.